This is a list of T cell receptor beta chains from one sample in a study of CD8 T cells in Susac syndrome. A single record per CDR3 protein comes from TCRdb applying MiXCR to the immunoSEQ multiplex PCR reads. There are about 150,000 distinct CDR3 sequences in the sample; more than 90% occur only once, and 0.075% to 0.09% lies in the top ten. The material sequenced was CD4+ T cells from PBMCs. These receptors were taken from a human donor with Susac syndrome. Each CDR3 is given with its conserved first and last residue. Each record gives: clone size, J gene, D gene, V gene, CDR3 protein, CDR3 DNA. A D gene is named only where the DNA matches it firmly. Clone size is shown for a subset of rows, as once, few, many or a class of expanded clone.

once | TRBJ1-1 | NA | TRBV5-1 | CASSGQRNTEAFF | TGCGCCAGCTCGGGCCAGAGGAACACTGAAGCTTTCTTT
NA | TRBJ2-5 | NA | TRBV12-3/TRBV12-4 | CASSRNRAGVYQETQYF | TGTGCCAGCAGTCGGAACAGGGCGGGGGTGTACCAAGAGACCCAGTACTTC
NA | TRBJ2-2 | TRBD2 | TRBV20-1 | CSALAGGPGELFF | TGCAGTGCTTTAGCGGGGGGGCCCGGGGAGCTGTTTTTT
NA | TRBJ1-5 | NA | TRBV12-3/TRBV12-4 | CASSLQGSLGPQHF | TGTGCCAGCAGCTTACAGGGTTCCCTGGGGCCCCAGCATTTT
NA | TRBJ2-7 | TRBD1 | TRBV6-2/TRBV6-3 | CASSRPPGTGGEQYF | TGTGCCAGCAGCCGCCCGCCCGGGACAGGGGGGGAGCAGTACTTC
once | TRBJ2-2 | NA | TRBV6-5 | CAAGTANTGELFF | TGTGCCGCCGGGACCGCGAACACCGGGGAGCTGTTTTTT
NA | TRBJ2-2 | TRBD2 | TRBV9 | CASSVGLADTGELFF | TGTGCCAGCAGCGTTGGACTAGCGGACACCGGGGAGCTGTTTTTT
NA | TRBJ2-1 | NA | TRBV4-2 | CASSQEGGVTYNEQFF | TGTGCCAGCAGCCAAGAAGGTGGGGTGACCTACAATGAGCAGTTCTTC
NA | TRBJ2-5 | NA | TRBV9 | CASSVEPSGLAETQYF | TGTGCCAGCAGCGTAGAACCCTCGGGGCTAGCGGAGACCCAGTACTTC
NA | TRBJ1-5 | NA | TRBV18 | CATSGGGNQPQHF | TGTGCCACCTCGGGGGGCGGTAATCAGCCCCAGCATTTT
NA | TRBJ2-1 | TRBD2 | TRBV20-1 | CSARIAGGIVGEQFF | TGCAGTGCTAGAATAGCGGGAGGGATCGTGGGTGAGCAGTTCTTC
NA | TRBJ2-2 | TRBD1 | TRBV24-1 | CATSEGSGQGTKSGELFF | TGTGCCACTAGCGAGGGCAGCGGACAGGGGACGAAGTCGGGGGAGCTGTTTTTT
NA | TRBJ1-1 | TRBD1 | TRBV28 | CASSFPGQGNTEAFF | TGTGCCAGCAGTTTTCCCGGACAGGGGAACACTGAAGCTTTCTTT
NA | TRBJ2-5 | TRBD2 | TRBV6-6 | CAIGASGVETQYF | TGTGCCATAGGGGCTAGCGGGGTTGAGACCCAGTACTTC
NA | TRBJ2-1 | TRBD2 | TRBV24-1 | CATSDQTVSGPNNEQFF | TGTGCCACCAGTGACCAAACGGTTAGCGGGCCGAACAATGAGCAGTTCTTC
once | TRBJ2-5 | TRBD1 | TRBV3-1 | CASSQALRDRGRQETQYF | TGTGCCAGCAGCCAAGCCCTCCGGGACAGGGGGAGACAAGAGACCCAGTACTTC
NA | TRBJ2-1 | NA | TRBV28 | CASSPGQRRKQFF | TGTGCCAGCAGTCCAGGACAACGCAGGAAGCAGTTCTTC
NA | TRBJ2-5 | TRBD2 | TRBV3-1 | CASSRAGGQETQYF | TGTGCCAGCAGCCGGGCGGGAGGGCAAGAGACCCAGTACTTC
NA | TRBJ2-3 | TRBD2 | TRBV10-3 | CAISDLTSGRSDTQYF | TGTGCCATCAGTGACCTGACTAGCGGGAGATCAGATACGCAGTATTTT
NA | TRBJ2-5 | TRBD1 | TRBV7-3 | CASSRGQGETQYF | TGTGCCAGCAGCCGGGGACAGGGGGAGACCCAGTACTTC
NA | TRBJ1-2 | NA | TRBV9 | CASSGYRRNYGYTF | TGTGCCAGCAGCGGGTACAGAAGAAACTATGGCTACACCTTC
NA | TRBJ1-1 | TRBD1 | TRBV3-1 | CASRSGGNTEAFF | TGTGCCAGCAGGTCAGGGGGGAACACTGAAGCTTTCTTT
NA | TRBJ1-1 | NA | TRBV29-1 | CSVQGKNTEAFF | TGCAGCGTTCAGGGAAAGAACACTGAAGCTTTCTTT
NA | TRBJ1-6 | NA | TRBV27 | CASRLSFWTDYNSPLHF | TGTGCCAGCAGATTGAGTTTCTGGACAGACTATAATTCACCCCTCCACTTT
once | TRBJ2-7 | NA | TRBV3-1 | CASSQTKREQYF | TGTGCCAGCAGCCAAACTAAGAGGGAGCAGTACTTC
once | TRBJ2-1 | TRBD2 | TRBV20-1 | CSARRGAGDEQFF | TGCAGTGCTAGGCGGGGGGCGGGCGATGAGCAGTTCTTC
NA | TRBJ2-2 | NA | TRBV3-1 | CASSQGTGAAGELFF | TGTGCCAGCAGCCAAGGTACAGGTGCGGCCGGGGAGCTGTTTTTT
NA | TRBJ2-5 | NA | TRBV6-5 | CASGAPLWETQYF | TGTGCCAGCGGGGCCCCGCTCTGGGAGACCCAGTACTTC
NA | TRBJ1-1 | TRBD1 | TRBV2 | CASSELEGANTEAFF | TGTGCCAGCAGTGAATTGGAGGGGGCGAACACTGAAGCTTTCTTT
NA | TRBJ1-2 | NA | TRBV7-9 | CASSLQVNYGYTF | TGTGCCAGCAGCCTACAGGTTAACTATGGCTACACCTTC
NA | TRBJ1-1 | TRBD1 | TRBV2 | CASRPGTAANTEAFF | TGTGCCAGCCGTCCCGGGACAGCGGCGAACACTGAAGCTTTCTTT
NA | TRBJ2-4 | NA | TRBV6-5 | CASRTGNIQYF | TGTGCCAGCAGAACCGGGAACATTCAGTACTTC
NA | TRBJ2-5 | NA | TRBV3-1 | CASIPPGPRGTQYF | TGTGCCAGCATCCCTCCGGGCCCACGGGGAACCCAGTACTTC
NA | TRBJ1-2 | NA | TRBV7-8 | CASSLVQSYGYTF | TGTGCCAGCAGCTTAGTACAGAGCTATGGCTACACCTTC
NA | TRBJ1-5 | NA | TRBV7-2 | CASSFMDGGNQPQHF | TGTGCCAGCAGCTTCATGGATGGGGGCAATCAGCCCCAGCATTTT
once | TRBJ1-5 | NA | TRBV12-3/TRBV12-4 | CASSGRAGNSNQPQHF | TGTGCCAGCAGCGGCAGGGCAGGAAATAGCAATCAGCCCCAGCATTTT
few | TRBJ2-2 | NA | TRBV11-2 | CASSLAFVTGELFF | TGTGCCAGCAGCTTAGCCTTCGTTACCGGGGAGCTGTTTTTT
NA | TRBJ1-2 | NA | TRBV6-5 | CASSYAGDPPGGYTF | TGTGCCAGCAGTTACGCCGGGGACCCCCCGGGGGGCTACACCTTC
NA | TRBJ2-5 | TRBD1 | TRBV25-1 | CASSSQDRIQETQYF | TGTGCCAGCAGTTCTCAGGACAGGATCCAAGAGACCCAGTACTTC
NA | TRBJ2-3 | NA | TRBV25-1 | CASSEFGGGNTDTQYF | TGTGCCAGCAGTGAATTCGGGGGAGGCAACACAGATACGCAGTATTTT
NA | TRBJ1-2 | NA | TRBV4-2 | CASSQETFLIYGYTF | TGTGCCAGCAGCCAAGAGACGTTTCTCATCTATGGCTACACCTTC
NA | TRBJ2-7 | TRBD1 | TRBV9 | CASSEGTGLYEQYF | TGTGCCAGCAGCGAAGGGACAGGGTTGTACGAGCAGTACTTC